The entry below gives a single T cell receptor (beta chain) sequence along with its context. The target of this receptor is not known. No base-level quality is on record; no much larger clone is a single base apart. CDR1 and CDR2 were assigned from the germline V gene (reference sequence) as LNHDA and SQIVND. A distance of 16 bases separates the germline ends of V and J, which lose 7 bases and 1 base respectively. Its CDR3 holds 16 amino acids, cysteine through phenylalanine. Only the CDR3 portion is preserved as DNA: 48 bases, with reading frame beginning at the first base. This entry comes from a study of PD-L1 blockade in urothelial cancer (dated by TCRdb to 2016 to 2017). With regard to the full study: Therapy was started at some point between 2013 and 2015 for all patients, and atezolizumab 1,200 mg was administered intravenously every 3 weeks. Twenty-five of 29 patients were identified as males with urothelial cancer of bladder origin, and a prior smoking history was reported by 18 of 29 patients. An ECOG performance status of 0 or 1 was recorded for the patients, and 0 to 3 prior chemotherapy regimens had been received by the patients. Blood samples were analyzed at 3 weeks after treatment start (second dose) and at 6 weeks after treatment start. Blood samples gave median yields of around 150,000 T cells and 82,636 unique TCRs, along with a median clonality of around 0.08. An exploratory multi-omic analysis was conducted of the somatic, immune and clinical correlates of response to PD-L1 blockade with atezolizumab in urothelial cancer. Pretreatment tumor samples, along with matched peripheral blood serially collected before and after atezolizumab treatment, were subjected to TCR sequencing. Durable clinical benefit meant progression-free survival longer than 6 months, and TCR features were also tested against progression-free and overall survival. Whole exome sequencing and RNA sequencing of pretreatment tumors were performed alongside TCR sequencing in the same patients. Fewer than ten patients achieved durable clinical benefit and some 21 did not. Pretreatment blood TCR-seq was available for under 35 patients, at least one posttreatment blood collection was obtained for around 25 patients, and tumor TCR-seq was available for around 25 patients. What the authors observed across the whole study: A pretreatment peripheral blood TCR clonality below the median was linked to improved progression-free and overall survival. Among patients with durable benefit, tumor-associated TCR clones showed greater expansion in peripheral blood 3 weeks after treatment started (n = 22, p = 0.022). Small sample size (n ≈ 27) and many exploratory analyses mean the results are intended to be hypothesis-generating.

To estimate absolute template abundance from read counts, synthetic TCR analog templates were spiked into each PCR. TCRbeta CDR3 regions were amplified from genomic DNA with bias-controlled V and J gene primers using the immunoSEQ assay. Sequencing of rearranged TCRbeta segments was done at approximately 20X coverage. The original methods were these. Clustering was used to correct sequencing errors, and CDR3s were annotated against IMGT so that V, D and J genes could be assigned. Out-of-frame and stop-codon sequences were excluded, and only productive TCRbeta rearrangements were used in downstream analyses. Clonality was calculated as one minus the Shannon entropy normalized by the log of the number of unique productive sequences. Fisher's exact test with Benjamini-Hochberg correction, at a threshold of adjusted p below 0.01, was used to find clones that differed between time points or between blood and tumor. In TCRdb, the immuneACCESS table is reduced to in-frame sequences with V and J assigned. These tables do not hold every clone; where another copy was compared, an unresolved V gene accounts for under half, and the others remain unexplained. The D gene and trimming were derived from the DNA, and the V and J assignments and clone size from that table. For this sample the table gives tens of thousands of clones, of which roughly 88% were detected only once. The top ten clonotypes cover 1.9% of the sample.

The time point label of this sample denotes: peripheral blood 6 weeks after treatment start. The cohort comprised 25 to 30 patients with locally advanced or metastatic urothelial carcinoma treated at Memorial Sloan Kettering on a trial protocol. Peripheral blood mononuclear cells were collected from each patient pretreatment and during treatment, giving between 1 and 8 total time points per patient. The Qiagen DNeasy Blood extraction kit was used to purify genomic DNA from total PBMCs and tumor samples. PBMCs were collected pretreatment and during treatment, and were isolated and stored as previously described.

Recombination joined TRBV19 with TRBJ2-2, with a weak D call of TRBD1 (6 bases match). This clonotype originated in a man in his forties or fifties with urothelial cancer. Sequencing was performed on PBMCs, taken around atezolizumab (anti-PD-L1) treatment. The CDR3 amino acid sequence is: CASTQSRTENTGELFF. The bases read TGTGCCAGTACCCAATCCAGGACAGAGAACACCGGGGAGCTGTTTTTT.